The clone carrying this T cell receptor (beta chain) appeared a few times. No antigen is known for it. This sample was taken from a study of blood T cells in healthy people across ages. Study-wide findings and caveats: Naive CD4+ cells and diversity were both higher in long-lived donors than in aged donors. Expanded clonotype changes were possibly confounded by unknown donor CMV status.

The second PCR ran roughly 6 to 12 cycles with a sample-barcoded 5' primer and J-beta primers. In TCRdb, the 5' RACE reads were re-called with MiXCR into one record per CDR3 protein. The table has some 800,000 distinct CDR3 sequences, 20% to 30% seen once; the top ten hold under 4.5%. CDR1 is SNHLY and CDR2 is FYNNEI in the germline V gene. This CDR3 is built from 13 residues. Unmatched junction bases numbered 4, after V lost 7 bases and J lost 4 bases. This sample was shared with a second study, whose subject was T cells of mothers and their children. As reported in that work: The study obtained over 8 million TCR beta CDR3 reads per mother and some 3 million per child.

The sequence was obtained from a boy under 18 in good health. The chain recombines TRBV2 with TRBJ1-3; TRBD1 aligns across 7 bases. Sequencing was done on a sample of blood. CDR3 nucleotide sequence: TGTGCCAGCACTAGGGACAGCGGAAACACCATATATTTT. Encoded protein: CASTRDSGNTIYF. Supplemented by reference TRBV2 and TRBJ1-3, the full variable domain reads EPEVTQTPSHQVTQMGQEVILRCVPISNHLYFYWYRQILGQKVEFLVSFYNNEISEKSEIFDDQFSVERPDGSNFTLKIRSTKLEDSAMYFCASTRDSGNTIYFGEGSWLTVV.